The clone carrying this TCR beta chain was recorded a few times. The antigen is undetermined. This entry comes from a study of blood T cells in healthy people across ages. Study results and caveats: Expanded clonotype shifts may have been confounded, as the donors had an unknown CMV status. Roughly linear age-related decline in beta diversity appeared, significant by age 40.

Next came a second PCR, run for about 7 to 12 cycles, which used a sample-barcoded 5' primer along with a J-beta primer mix. The template-switch adaptor was a 5' adaptor with 12 random nucleotides. It tagged each cDNA molecule. TCRdb redid the calling of the 5' RACE reads with MiXCR, one entry per CDR3 protein. The sample records 350,000 to 450,000 distinct CDR3 sequences, 45% to 60% being singletons. Trimming shortened V by 7 bases and J by 9 bases, and 19 bases separated the two germline ends. In germline, CDR1 is SGHAT, CDR2 FQNNGV. The CDR3 runs to 14 residues. The V gene is TRBV11-2, the J gene TRBJ2-1; D possibly corresponds to TRBD1 (5 bases). Sequenced: blood. The clonotype was recovered from a man in his sixties in good health. The CDR3 loop reads CASTVSRQMGEQFF. CDR3 bases: TGTGCCAGCACCGTTAGCCGACAGATGGGTGAGCAGTTCTTC.